Listed below are T cell receptor beta chains from one sample, sequenced in a study of vaccination effects on CD4 cells after COVID-19. Here immunoSEQ multiplex PCR was the method, and the copy in TCRdb shows in-frame clones only, minus some. There are roughly 59,000 clones in the sample; just under 80% occur only once, and 2% lies in the top ten. Antigen specificity for these receptors is unknown. The sample consisted of CD4+ T cells from PBMCs cultured with HCoV-OC43 spike peptides, taken after COVID-19 vaccination. The origin of the receptors is a human donor who received a COVID-19 vaccine. Each CDR3 is given with its conserved first and last residue. D genes are given only for firm matches. Size is stated for part of the rows, as once, few or many counts, or as a class when the clone is expanded.

D	size	V	J	CDR3	DNA
TRBD2	-	TRBV5-1	TRBJ2-1	CASSPRLADYNEQFF	TGCGCCAGCAGCCCCAGACTAGCGGATTACAATGAGCAGTTCTTC
TRBD1	-	TRBV9	TRBJ1-2	CASSERTGSAYGYTF	TGTGCCAGCAGCGAAAGGACAGGGTCGGCCTATGGCTACACCTTC
-	-	TRBV5-1	TRBJ2-5	CASSLPGIGETQYF	TGCGCCAGCAGCTTGCCGGGGATTGGAGAGACCCAGTACTTC
TRBD1	-	TRBV6-6	TRBJ2-5	CASRRQGEETQYF	TGTGCCAGCAGACGCCAGGGGGAGGAGACCCAGTACTTC
-	-	TRBV2	TRBJ1-1	CASSVRTIGTEAFF	TGTGCCAGCAGTGTAAGGACCATAGGGACTGAAGCTTTCTTT
-	once	TRBV6-5	TRBJ2-2	CASFASRSSGELFF	TGTGCCAGCTTCGCCAGTAGATCCTCCGGGGAGCTGTTTTTT
-	once	TRBV7-3	TRBJ1-1	CASSFGGNTEAFF	TGTGCCAGCAGCTTCGGGGGGAACACTGAAGCTTTCTTT
-	-	TRBV6-4	TRBJ2-1	CASSDLGTANNEQFF	TGTGCCAGCAGTGACCTCGGGACGGCAAACAATGAGCAGTTCTTC
-	-	TRBV5-1	TRBJ2-5	CASSLELGPETQYF	TGCGCCAGCAGCTTGGAGCTGGGGCCAGAGACCCAGTACTTC
-	-	TRBV28	TRBJ1-2	CASSLSDHYGYTF	TGTGCCAGCAGTTTATCCGATCACTATGGCTACACCTTC
-	-	TRBV5-4	TRBJ2-1	CASSPTGTRAYNEQFF	TGTGCCAGCAGCCCGACAGGAACTAGAGCCTACAATGAGCAGTTCTTC
-	-	TRBV23-1	TRBJ2-2	CASSQSRGAPNTGELFF	TGCGCCAGCAGTCAATCCCGGGGGGCCCCGAACACCGGGGAGCTGTTTTTT
-	-	TRBV5-1	TRBJ1-1	CASSLNSNEAFF	TGCGCCAGCAGCTTAAATTCAAATGAAGCTTTCTTT
-	-	TRBV6-5	TRBJ1-4	CASRGSTNEKLFF	TGTGCCAGCAGAGGGTCAACTAATGAAAAACTGTTTTTT
-	few	TRBV3-1/TRBV3-2	TRBJ1-1	CASSHDRRNTEAFF	TGTGCCAGCAGCCACGACAGGAGGAACACTGAAGCTTTCTTT
TRBD1	-	TRBV18	TRBJ2-5	CASAREGAQETQYF	TGTGCCAGCGCCCGAGAGGGGGCCCAAGAGACCCAGTACTTC
-	-	TRBV3-1/TRBV3-2	TRBJ2-4	CAGSLSQGAKNIQYF	TGTGCCGGCAGCCTGAGTCAGGGGGCCAAAAACATTCAGTACTTC
-	-	TRBV7-9	TRBJ1-5	CASSTKLNGTNFFQHF	TGTGCCAGCAGCACAAAACTCAACGGGACAAACTTCTTCCAGCATTTT
TRBD1	-	TRBV5-6	TRBJ1-2	CASSSNSGTGDGYTF	TGTGCCAGCAGCTCAAATTCCGGGACAGGAGATGGCTACACCTTC
-	-	TRBV9	TRBJ1-2	CASSVQVRGGYTF	TGTGCCAGCAGCGTTCAGGTGAGGGGTGGCTACACCTTC
-	-	TRBV7-3	TRBJ2-5	CASRPAGHRTHQETQYF	TGTGCCAGCAGACCCGCGGGCCACCGAACGCACCAAGAGACCCAGTACTTC
-	-	TRBV19	TRBJ1-1	CASKGTFSNTEAFF	TGTGCCAGTAAAGGGACTTTCTCGAACACTGAAGCTTTCTTT
-	-	TRBV19	TRBJ1-3	CASNRQISGNTIYF	TGTGCCAGTAACCGACAAATCTCTGGAAACACCATATATTTT
-	-	TRBV5-1	TRBJ2-1	CASSQVAGADNEQFF	TGCGCCAGCAGCCAGGTGGCAGGGGCCGACAATGAGCAGTTCTTC
-	few	TRBV7-2	TRBJ2-1	CASSAGGLSYNEQFF	TGTGCCAGCAGCGCCGGAGGGCTTTCCTACAATGAGCAGTTCTTC
-	-	TRBV25-1	TRBJ1-1	CASSVGAVTEAFF	TGTGCCAGCAGTGTGGGGGCTGTCACTGAAGCTTTCTTT
-	-	TRBV19	TRBJ2-3	CASSGQTALSTDTQYF	TGTGCCAGTAGTGGACAGACAGCGCTTAGCACAGATACGCAGTATTTT
-	-	TRBV4-2	TRBJ2-3	CASSPIGAGASTDTQYF	TGTGCCAGCAGCCCTATTGGGGCGGGGGCTAGCACAGATACGCAGTATTTT
-	-	TRBV29-1	TRBJ1-1	CSVVGGEAFF	TGCAGCGTTGTTGGAGGGGAAGCTTTCTTT
-	-	TRBV2	TRBJ1-5	CASANTERNQPQHF	TGTGCCAGCGCGAATACAGAACGCAATCAGCCCCAGCATTTT
-	-	TRBV10-3	TRBJ2-2	CAISDRANTGELFF	TGTGCCATCAGTGACAGAGCGAACACCGGGGAGCTGTTTTTT
TRBD1	-	TRBV5-1	TRBJ1-4	CASSLTGSEGEKLFF	TGCGCCAGCAGCCTGACAGGGTCGGAAGGTGAAAAACTGTTTTTT
-	-	TRBV6-5	TRBJ1-5	CASNMGLLSNQPQHF	TGTGCCAGCAATATGGGACTCCTTAGCAATCAGCCCCAGCATTTT
-	once	TRBV5-1	TRBJ2-4	CASSSTGSENIQYF	TGCGCCAGCAGCTCCACAGGGAGTGAAAACATTCAGTACTTC
-	-	TRBV24-1	TRBJ2-4	CATSAGGAKNIQYF	TGTGCCACCTCGGCTGGGGGAGCCAAAAACATTCAGTACTTC
-	-	TRBV19	TRBJ1-1	CASSILEGPNTEAFF	TGTGCCAGTAGTATATTAGAGGGACCGAACACTGAAGCTTTCTTT
TRBD1	-	TRBV7-9	TRBJ1-5	CASSRELGTGLQPQHF	TGTGCCAGCAGCCGCGAGTTAGGGACAGGGCTTCAGCCCCAGCATTTT
-	once	TRBV7-3	TRBJ1-2	CASSLLTGLSLGFTF	TGTGCCAGCAGCTTATTAACAGGGCTTTCTTTAGGGTTCACCTTC
-	-	TRBV27	TRBJ1-6	CASRSPGSFNSPLHF	TGTGCCAGCAGATCGCCAGGGAGCTTTAATTCACCCCTCCACTTT
-	-	TRBV6-1	TRBJ1-3	CASSEGSLTSGNTIYF	TGTGCCAGCAGTGAAGGGAGTTTGACCTCTGGAAACACCATATATTTT
-	once	TRBV19	TRBJ1-1	CASSEGLNTEAFF	TGTGCCAGTAGTGAGGGGCTGAACACTGAAGCTTTCTTT
-	-	TRBV27	TRBJ1-5	CASSSARDQPQHF	TGTGCCAGCAGCTCTGCCAGAGATCAGCCCCAGCATTTT
-	-	TRBV5-1	TRBJ1-1	CASSWTEATRAFF	TGCGCCAGCAGCTGGACCGAGGCCACGAGGGCTTTCTTT
-	-	TRBV11-1	TRBJ2-1	CASSISGYNEQFF	TGTGCCAGCAGCATTAGCGGCTACAATGAGCAGTTCTTC
-	-	TRBV24-1	TRBJ2-3	CATSDLQGTDTQYF	TGTGCCACCAGTGATTTGCAAGGGACAGATACGCAGTATTTT
-	-	TRBV18	TRBJ2-1	CASSPAISSYNEQFF	TGTGCCAGCTCACCAGCCATAAGCTCCTACAATGAGCAGTTCTTC
-	once	TRBV6-2/TRBV6-3	TRBJ2-1	CASSDPGPRSPNYNEQFF	TGTGCCAGCAGTGACCCGGGACCCCGTTCCCCCAACTACAATGAGCAGTTCTTC
TRBD1	-	TRBV5-1	TRBJ1-1	CASSLQGAGNTEAFF	TGCGCCAGCAGCTTACAGGGGGCTGGGAACACTGAAGCTTTCTTT
TRBD1	few	TRBV13	TRBJ1-3	CASSWGQGASGNTIYF	TGTGCCAGCAGCTGGGGACAGGGGGCTTCTGGAAACACCATATATTTT
-	few	TRBV18	TRBJ2-4	CASSPGVAAKNIQYF	TGTGCCAGCTCACCGGGGGTGGCAGCCAAAAACATTCAGTACTTC
TRBD1	-	TRBV7-3	TRBJ1-6	CASSQADRGNSPLHF	TGTGCCAGCAGCCAGGCGGACAGGGGTAATTCACCCCTCCACTTT
-	-	TRBV5-1	TRBJ2-3	CASRAWGTDTQYF	TGCGCCAGTAGGGCTTGGGGCACAGATACGCAGTATTTT
TRBD1	few	TRBV19	TRBJ2-1	CASSILDRVYNEQFF	TGTGCCAGTAGTATCCTGGACAGGGTATACAATGAGCAGTTCTTC
TRBD1	-	TRBV4-1	TRBJ1-3	CASSQVGTGENTIYF	TGCGCCAGCAGCCAAGTAGGGACAGGGGAGAACACCATATATTTT
-	-	TRBV15	TRBJ2-6	CATSSRFSGANVLTF	TGTGCCACCAGCAGTCGCTTCTCTGGGGCCAACGTCCTGACTTTC
-	-	TRBV28	TRBJ2-1	CASSHTTLSGWNEQFF	TGTGCCAGCAGTCACACCACTCTTTCGGGTTGGAATGAGCAGTTCTTC
-	few	TRBV2	TRBJ1-1	CASSQMSQAEAFF	TGTGCCAGCAGTCAAATGTCCCAGGCTGAAGCTTTCTTT
TRBD1	-	TRBV6-4	TRBJ1-1	CASSGRDRVVNTEAFF	TGTGCCAGCAGTGGCCGGGACAGGGTGGTGAACACTGAAGCTTTCTTT
-	-	TRBV28	TRBJ2-6	CASTKGGPGANVLTF	TGTGCCAGCACCAAGGGGGGCCCTGGGGCCAACGTCCTGACTTTC
-	-	TRBV12-5	TRBJ2-5	CASGPGTHLSETQYF	TGTGCTAGTGGTCCTGGGACGCACTTATCGGAGACCCAGTACTTC